Listed below are T cell receptor beta chains from one sample, sequenced in a study of control samples from healthy donors and cancer patients. Clones were read by immunoSEQ multiplex PCR, and TCRdb kept only the in-frame ones, dropping some. Of 100,000 to 150,000 clones in the sample, roughly nine tenths were seen once. The sequenced sample was PBMCs. The receptors come from a man aged 45-60 years with head and neck cancer. CDR3s include the opening cysteine and the closing phenylalanine or tryptophan. D genes are given only for firm matches. Rows may omit the clone size; those that give it use once, few, many or a size class.

v_gene,abundance,d_gene,j_gene,CDR3aa,CDR3nt
TRBV28,.,TRBD1,TRBJ2-7,CASSRDRVIVTYEQYF,TGTGCCAGCAGCCGGGACAGGGTGATTGTCACCTACGAGCAGTACTTC
TRBV18,.,.,TRBJ1-4,CASSQGTNEKLFF,TGTGCCAGCTCACAGGGCACTAATGAAAAACTGTTTTTT
TRBV6-5,.,.,TRBJ2-1,CASFRGNEQFF,TGTGCCAGCTTCAGGGGCAATGAGCAGTTCTTC
TRBV3-1/TRBV3-2,.,.,TRBJ1-6,CASSQGGDNSPLHF,TGTGCCAGCAGCCAAGGGGGCGACAATTCACCCCTCCACTTT
TRBV12-3/TRBV12-4,.,.,TRBJ2-7,CASSLRPYEQYF,TGTGCCAGCAGTTTAAGGCCCTACGAGCAGTACTTC
TRBV5-4,.,.,TRBJ2-7,CATAGGSYEQYF,TGTGCCACAGCGGGCGGATCCTACGAGCAGTACTTC
TRBV19,.,.,TRBJ2-1,CASSIGSYNEQFF,TGTGCCAGTAGTATAGGCTCCTACAATGAGCAGTTCTTC
TRBV6-6,once,.,TRBJ1-5,CASSLTASNQPQHF,TGTGCCAGCAGTTTGACAGCTAGCAATCAGCCCCAGCATTTT
TRBV6-5,.,TRBD2,TRBJ2-2,CASSYSLAATGELFF,TGTGCCAGCAGTTACTCGCTAGCGGCCACCGGGGAGCTGTTTTTT
TRBV3-1/TRBV3-2,.,.,TRBJ2-7,CASSQEGTYEQYF,TGTGCCAGCAGCCAAGAGGGGACCTACGAGCAGTACTTC
TRBV7-9,.,.,TRBJ1-1,CASSLGQRNTEAFF,TGTGCCAGCAGCCTAGGACAGAGAAACACTGAAGCTTTCTTT
TRBV28,.,.,TRBJ1-2,CATVGGHGYTF,TGTGCCACGGTGGGGGGACATGGCTACACCTTC
TRBV5-4,.,TRBD1,TRBJ2-5,CASSPGTAQETQYF,TGTGCCAGCAGCCCCGGGACAGCACAAGAGACCCAGTACTTC
TRBV5-1,few,.,TRBJ2-3,CASSPTDPSKDTQYF,TGCGCCAGCAGCCCGACAGACCCTTCAAAAGATACGCAGTATTTT
TRBV18,.,TRBD2,TRBJ2-1,CASSPQSREGNEQFF,TGTGCCAGCTCACCACAATCGCGGGAGGGCAATGAGCAGTTCTTC
TRBV4-1,few,.,TRBJ1-5,CASSQGALSNQPQHF,TGCGCCAGCAGCCAGGGGGCCCTTAGCAATCAGCCCCAGCATTTT
TRBV5-1,.,TRBD1,TRBJ2-2,CASSFGQGAAGELFF,TGCGCCAGCAGCTTTGGCCAGGGGGCGGCCGGGGAGCTGTTTTTT
TRBV20-1,.,.,TRBJ2-1,CSARVPPEQFF,TGCAGTGCTAGAGTTCCCCCAGAGCAGTTCTTC
TRBV5-6,.,TRBD1,TRBJ1-2,CASSLGQGVYGYTF,TGTGCCAGCAGCTTGGGACAGGGGGTCTATGGCTACACCTTC
TRBV6-4,.,TRBD2,TRBJ2-3,CASSPGLAGSQYF,TGTGCCAGCAGCCCGGGACTAGCGGGAAGCCAGTATTTT
TRBV2,.,.,TRBJ1-5,CASSLGLLNQPQHF,TGTGCCAGCTCCCTAGGGCTCCTAAATCAGCCCCAGCATTTT
TRBV7-6,.,.,TRBJ1-1,CASSLDRVANTEAFF,TGTGCCAGCAGCTTAGACAGGGTGGCGAACACTGAAGCTTTCTTT
TRBV19,.,TRBD1,TRBJ1-4,CAIRDSLNEKLFF,TGTGCCATCCGGGACAGTCTTAATGAAAAACTGTTTTTT
TRBV21-1,.,.,TRBJ2-7,CASSKGASGGHEQYF,TGTGCCAGCAGCAAAGGGGCTAGCGGGGGGCACGAGCAGTACTTC